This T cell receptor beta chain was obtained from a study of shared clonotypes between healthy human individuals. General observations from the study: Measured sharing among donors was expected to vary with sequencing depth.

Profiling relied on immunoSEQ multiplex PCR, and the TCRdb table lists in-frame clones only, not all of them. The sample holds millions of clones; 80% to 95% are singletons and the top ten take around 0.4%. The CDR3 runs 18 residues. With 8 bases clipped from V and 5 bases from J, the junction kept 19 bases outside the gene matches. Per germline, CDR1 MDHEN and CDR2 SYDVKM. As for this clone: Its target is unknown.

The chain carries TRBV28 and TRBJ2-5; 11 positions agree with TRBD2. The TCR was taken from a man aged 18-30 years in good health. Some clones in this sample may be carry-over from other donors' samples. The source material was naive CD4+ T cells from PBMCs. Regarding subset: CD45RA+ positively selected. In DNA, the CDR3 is TGTGCCAGCTACACTACCTGGGGACTAGCGGAGACCCCCGAGACCCAGTACTTC. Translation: CASYTTWGLAETPETQYF.